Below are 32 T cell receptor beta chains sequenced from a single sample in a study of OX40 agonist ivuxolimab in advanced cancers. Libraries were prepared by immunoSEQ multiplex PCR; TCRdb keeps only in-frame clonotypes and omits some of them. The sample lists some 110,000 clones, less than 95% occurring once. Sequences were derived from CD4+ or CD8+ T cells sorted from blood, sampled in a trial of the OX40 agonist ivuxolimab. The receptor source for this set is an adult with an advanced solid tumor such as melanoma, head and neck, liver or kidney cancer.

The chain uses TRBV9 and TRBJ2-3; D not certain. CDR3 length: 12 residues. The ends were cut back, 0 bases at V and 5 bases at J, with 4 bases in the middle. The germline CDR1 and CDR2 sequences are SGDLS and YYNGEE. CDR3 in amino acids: CASSVAGDTQYF. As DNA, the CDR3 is TGTGCCAGCAGCGTAGCTGGAGATACGCAGTATTTT.

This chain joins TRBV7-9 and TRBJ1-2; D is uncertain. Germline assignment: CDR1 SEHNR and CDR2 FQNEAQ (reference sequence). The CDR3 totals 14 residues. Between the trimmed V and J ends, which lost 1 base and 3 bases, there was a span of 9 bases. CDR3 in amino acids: CASSLESGDYGYTF. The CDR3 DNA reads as TGTGCCAGCAGCTTAGAAAGCGGGGACTATGGCTACACCTTC. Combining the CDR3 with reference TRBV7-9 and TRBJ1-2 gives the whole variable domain DTGVSQNPRHKITKRGQNVTFRCDPISEHNRLYWYRQTLGQGPEFLTYFQNEAQLEKSRLLSDRFSAERPKGSFSTLEIQRTEQGDSAMYLCASSLESGDYGYTFGSGTRLTVV.

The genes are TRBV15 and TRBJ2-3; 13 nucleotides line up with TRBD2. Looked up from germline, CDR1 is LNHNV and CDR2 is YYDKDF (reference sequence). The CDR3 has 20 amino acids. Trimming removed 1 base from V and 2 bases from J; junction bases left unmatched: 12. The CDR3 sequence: CATSRVAGLAGRGSTDTQYF. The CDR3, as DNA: TGTGCCACCAGCAGAGTCGCGGGACTAGCGGGGCGCGGATCCACAGATACGCAGTATTTT.

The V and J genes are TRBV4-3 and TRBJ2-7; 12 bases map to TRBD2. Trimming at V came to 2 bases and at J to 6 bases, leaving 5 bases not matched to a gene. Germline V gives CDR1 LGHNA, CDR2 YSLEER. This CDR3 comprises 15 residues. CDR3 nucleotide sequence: TGCGCCAGCAGCCAATCTAGCGGGGGGGCTTCCGAGCAGTACTTC. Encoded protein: CASSQSSGGASEQYF.

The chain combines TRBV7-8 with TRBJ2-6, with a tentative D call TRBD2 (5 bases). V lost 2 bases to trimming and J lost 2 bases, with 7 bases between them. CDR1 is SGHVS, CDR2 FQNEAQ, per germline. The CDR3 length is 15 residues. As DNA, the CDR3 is TGTGCCAGCAGCTTATCCGGGGCTGGGGCCAACGTCCTGACTTTC. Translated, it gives CASSLSGAGANVLTF.

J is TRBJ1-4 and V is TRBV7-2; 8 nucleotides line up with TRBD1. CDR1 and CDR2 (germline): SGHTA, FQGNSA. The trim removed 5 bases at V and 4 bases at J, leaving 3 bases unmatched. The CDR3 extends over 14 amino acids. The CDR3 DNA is TGTGCCAGCAGCCCGGACAGGGTTAATGAAAAACTGTTTTTT. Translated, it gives CASSPDRVNEKLFF. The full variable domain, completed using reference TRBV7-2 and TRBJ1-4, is GAGVSQSPSNKVTEKGKDVELRCDPISGHTALYWYRQSLGQGLEFLIYFQGNSAPDKSGLPSDRFSAERTGGSVSTLTIQRTQQEDSAVYLCASSPDRVNEKLFFGSGTQLSVL.

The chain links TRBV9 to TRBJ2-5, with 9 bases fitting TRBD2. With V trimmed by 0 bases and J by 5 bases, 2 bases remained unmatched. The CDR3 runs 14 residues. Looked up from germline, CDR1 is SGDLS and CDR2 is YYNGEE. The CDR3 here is CASSVDLAGETQYF. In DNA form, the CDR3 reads TGTGCCAGCAGCGTAGATCTAGCGGGGGAGACCCAGTACTTC. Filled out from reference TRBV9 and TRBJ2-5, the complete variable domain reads DSGVTQTPKHLITATGQRVTLRCSPRSGDLSVYWYQQSLDQGLQFLIQYYNGEERAKGNILERFSAQQFPDLHSELNLSSLELGDSALYFCASSVDLAGETQYFGPGTRLLVL.

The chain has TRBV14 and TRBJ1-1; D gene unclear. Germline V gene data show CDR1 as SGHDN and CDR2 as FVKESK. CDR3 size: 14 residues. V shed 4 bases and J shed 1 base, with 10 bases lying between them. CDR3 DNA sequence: TGTGCCAGCAGCCTACCGACCCCGAACACTGAAGCTTTCTTT. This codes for CASSLPTPNTEAFF.

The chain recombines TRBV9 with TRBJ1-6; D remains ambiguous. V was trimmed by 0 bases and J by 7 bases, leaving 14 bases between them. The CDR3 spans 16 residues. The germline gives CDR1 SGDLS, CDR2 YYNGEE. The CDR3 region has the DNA TGTGCCAGCAGCGTAGGAGGCATCCGATCAAATTCACCCCTCCACTTT. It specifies CASSVGGIRSNSPLHF.

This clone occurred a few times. The CDR3 sequence: CASSLLGLGGTDTQYF. In nucleotides, the CDR3 is TGTGCCAGCAGCCTTCTTGGATTGGGAGGAACAGATACGCAGTATTTT. This chain links TRBV7-9 with TRBJ2-3; a weak D match, TRBD2 (6 bases). V lost 5 bases, J lost 3 bases, and 18 bases lay in between. Per the germline V gene, CDR1 is SEHNR and CDR2 is FQNEAQ (reference sequence). The CDR3 contains 16 residues.

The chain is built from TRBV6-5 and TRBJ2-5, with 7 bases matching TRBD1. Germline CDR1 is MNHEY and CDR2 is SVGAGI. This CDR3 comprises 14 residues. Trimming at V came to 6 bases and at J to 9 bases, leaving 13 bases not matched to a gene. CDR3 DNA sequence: TGTGCCAGCAGAGATCGACAGGGTGAAGGGGCCCAGTACTTC. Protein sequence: CASRDRQGEGAQYF.

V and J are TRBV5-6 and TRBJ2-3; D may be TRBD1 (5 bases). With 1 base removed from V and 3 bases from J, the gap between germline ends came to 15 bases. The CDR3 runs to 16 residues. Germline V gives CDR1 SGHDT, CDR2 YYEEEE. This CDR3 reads CASSLYPGLGTDTQYF. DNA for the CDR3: TGTGCCAGCAGCTTGTATCCAGGGCTGGGAACAGATACGCAGTATTTT.

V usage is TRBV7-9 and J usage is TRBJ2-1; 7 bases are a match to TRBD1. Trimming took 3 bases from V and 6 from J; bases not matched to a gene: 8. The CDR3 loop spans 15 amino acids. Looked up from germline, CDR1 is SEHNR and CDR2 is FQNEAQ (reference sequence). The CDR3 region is CASSLGRTGVNEQFF. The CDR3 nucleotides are TGTGCCAGCAGCTTGGGCCGGACAGGCGTCAATGAGCAGTTCTTC.

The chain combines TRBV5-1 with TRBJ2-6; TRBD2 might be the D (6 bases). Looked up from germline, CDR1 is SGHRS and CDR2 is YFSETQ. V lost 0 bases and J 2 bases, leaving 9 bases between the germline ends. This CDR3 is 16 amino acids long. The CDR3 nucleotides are TGCGCCAGCAGCTTGGGCGGAGGGGCTGGGGCCAACGTCCTGACTTTC. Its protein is CASSLGGGAGANVLTF. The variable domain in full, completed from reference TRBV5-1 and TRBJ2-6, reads KAGVTQTPRYLIKTRGQQVTLSCSPISGHRSVSWYQQTPGQGLQFLFEYFSETQRNKGNFPGRFSGRQFSNSRSEMNVSTLELGDSALYLCASSLGGGAGANVLTFGAGSRLTVL.

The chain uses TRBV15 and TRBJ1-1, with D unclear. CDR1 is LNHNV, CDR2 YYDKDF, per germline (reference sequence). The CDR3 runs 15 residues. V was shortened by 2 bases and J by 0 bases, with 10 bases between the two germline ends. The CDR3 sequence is CATSRLTVMNTEAFF. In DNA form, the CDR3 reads TGTGCCACCAGCAGACTCACAGTAATGAACACTGAAGCTTTCTTT.

CDR3 protein: CASRKTGGLEKLFF. The CDR3 bases are TGTGCCAGCAGGAAAACAGGGGGCTTAGAAAAACTGTTTTTT. The V and J genes are TRBV6-5 and TRBJ1-4; 9 nucleotides align to TRBD1. Germline V gene lookup returns CDR1 MNHEY and CDR2 SVGAGI. The CDR3 totals 14 residues. After removal of 6 bases from V and 8 bases from J, the junction contained 7 bases not matched to a gene.

CDR3 nucleotides: TGTGCCAGCAGTTTAATCGGGGGGGTATACGAGCAGTACTTC. Protein sequence: CASSLIGGVYEQYF. The chain combines TRBV28 with TRBJ2-7; 8 nucleotides match TRBD2. In germline, CDR1 is MDHEN, CDR2 SYDVKM. The trim removed 2 bases at V and 4 bases at J, leaving 4 bases unmatched. The CDR3 runs 14 residues.

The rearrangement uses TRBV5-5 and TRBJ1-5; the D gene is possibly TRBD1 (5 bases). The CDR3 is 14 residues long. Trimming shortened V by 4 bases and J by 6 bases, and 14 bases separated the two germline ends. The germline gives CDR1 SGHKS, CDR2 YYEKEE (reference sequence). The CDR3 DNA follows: TGTGCCAGCAGCACCACCCCAGGGAGTCAGCCCCAGCATTTT. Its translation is CASSTTPGSQPQHF.

This CDR3 is CASSWSAGSTDTQYF. The CDR3 nucleotides read TGTGCCAGCAGTTGGTCGGCAGGATCCACAGATACGCAGTATTTT. This chain links TRBV7-9 with TRBJ2-3; D remains ambiguous. The ends were cut back, 6 bases at V and 2 bases at J, with 15 bases in the middle. Germline V CDR1 and CDR2: SEHNR, FQNEAQ (reference sequence). The CDR3 contains 15 residues.

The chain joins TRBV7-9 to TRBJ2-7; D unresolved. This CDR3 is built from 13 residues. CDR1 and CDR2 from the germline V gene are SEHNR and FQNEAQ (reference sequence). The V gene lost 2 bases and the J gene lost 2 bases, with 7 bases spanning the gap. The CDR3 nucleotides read TGTGCCAGCAGCTTACAGGTTCCCTACGAGCAGTACTTC. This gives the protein CASSLQVPYEQYF.

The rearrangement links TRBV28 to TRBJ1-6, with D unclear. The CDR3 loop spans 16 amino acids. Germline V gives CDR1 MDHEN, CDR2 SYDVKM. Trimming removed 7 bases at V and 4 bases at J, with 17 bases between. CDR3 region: CASTLGTVTYNSPLHF. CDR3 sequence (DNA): TGTGCCAGCACCTTAGGCACAGTCACGTATAATTCACCCCTCCACTTT.

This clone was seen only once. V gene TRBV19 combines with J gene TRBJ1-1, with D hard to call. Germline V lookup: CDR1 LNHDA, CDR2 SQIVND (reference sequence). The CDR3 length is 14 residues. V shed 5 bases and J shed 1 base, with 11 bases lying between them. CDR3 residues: CASSLRSTNTEAFF. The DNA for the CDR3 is TGTGCCAGTAGTTTACGATCGACGAACACTGAAGCTTTCTTT.

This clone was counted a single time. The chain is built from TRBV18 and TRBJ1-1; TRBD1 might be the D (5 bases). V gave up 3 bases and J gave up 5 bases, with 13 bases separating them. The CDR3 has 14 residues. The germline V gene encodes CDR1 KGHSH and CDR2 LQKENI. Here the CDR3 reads CASSPGSEGTEAFF. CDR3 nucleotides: TGTGCCAGCTCACCGGGGTCTGAGGGGACTGAAGCTTTCTTT. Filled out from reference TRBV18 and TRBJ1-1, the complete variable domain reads NAGVMQNPRHLVRRRGQEARLRCSPMKGHSHVYWYRQLPEEGLKFMVYLQKENIIDESGMPKERFSAEFPKEGPSILRIQQVVRGDSAAYFCASSPGSEGTEAFFGQGTRLTVV.

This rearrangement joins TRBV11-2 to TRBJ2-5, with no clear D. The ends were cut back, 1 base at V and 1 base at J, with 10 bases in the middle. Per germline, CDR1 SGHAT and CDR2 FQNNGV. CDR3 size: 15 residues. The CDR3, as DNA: TGTGCCAGCAGCTTAGGGTCCGCTACCCAAGAGACCCAGTACTTC. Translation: CASSLGSATQETQYF.

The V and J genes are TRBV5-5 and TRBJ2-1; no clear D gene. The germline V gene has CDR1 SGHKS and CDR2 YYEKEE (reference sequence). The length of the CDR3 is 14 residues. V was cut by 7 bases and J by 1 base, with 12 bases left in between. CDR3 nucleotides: TGTGCCAGCGCCCCAGGTAGGTCCTACAATGAGCAGTTCTTC. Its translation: CASAPGRSYNEQFF.

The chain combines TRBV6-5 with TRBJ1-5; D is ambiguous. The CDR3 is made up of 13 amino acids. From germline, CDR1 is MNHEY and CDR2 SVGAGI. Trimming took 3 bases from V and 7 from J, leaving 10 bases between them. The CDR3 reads CASSYQEGQPQHF. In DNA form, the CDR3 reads TGTGCCAGCAGTTATCAAGAGGGACAGCCCCAGCATTTT.

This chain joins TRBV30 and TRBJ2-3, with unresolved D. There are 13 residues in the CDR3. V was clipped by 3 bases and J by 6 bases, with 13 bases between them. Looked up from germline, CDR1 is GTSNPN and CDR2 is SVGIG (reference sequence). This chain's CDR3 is CAWSPRTGDTQYF. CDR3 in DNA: TGTGCCTGGAGCCCTCGGACGGGTGATACGCAGTATTTT.

For the CDR3, the DNA is TGTGCCAGCTCACCGAGACAGGAGAACTACGAGCAGTACTTC. The encoded protein is CASSPRQENYEQYF. V and J are TRBV18 and TRBJ2-7; maybe TRBD1 (6 bases). CDR3 length: 14 amino acids. V gave up 3 bases and J gave up 3 bases, with 12 bases separating them. In germline, CDR1 is KGHSH, CDR2 LQKENI.

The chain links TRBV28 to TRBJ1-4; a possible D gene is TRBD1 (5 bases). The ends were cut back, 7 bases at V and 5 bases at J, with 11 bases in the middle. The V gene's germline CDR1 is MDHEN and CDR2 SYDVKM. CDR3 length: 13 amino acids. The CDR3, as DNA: TGTGCCAGCAAACCAGGGATCAATGAAAAACTGTTTTTT. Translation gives CASKPGINEKLFF.

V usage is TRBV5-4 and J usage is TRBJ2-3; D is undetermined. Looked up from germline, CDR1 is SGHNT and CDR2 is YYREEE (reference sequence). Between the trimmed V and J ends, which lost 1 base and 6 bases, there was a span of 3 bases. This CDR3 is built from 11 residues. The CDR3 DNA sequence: TGTGCCAGCAGCTTGCAGGATACGCAGTATTTT. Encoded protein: CASSLQDTQYF.

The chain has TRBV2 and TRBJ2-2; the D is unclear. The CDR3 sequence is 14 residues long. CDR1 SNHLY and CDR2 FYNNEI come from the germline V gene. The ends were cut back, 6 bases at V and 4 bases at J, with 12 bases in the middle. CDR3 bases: TGTGCCAGCAGCGCCAATATGGTCACCGGGGAGCTGTTTTTT. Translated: CASSANMVTGELFF.

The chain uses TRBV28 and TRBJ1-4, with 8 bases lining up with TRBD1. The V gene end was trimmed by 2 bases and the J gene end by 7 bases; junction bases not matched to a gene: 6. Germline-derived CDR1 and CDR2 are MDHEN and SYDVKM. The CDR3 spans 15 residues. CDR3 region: CASSLPQGAIEKLFF. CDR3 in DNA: TGTGCCAGCAGTTTACCCCAGGGGGCCATTGAAAAACTGTTTTTT.